These 22 T cell receptor beta chains originate from one sample sequenced in a study of cytomegalovirus exposure and HLA in healthy donors. Primers for the PCR totalled 60 Vbeta and 13 Jbeta. Sequenced by immunoSEQ multiplex PCR; TCRdb stores in-frame clones only, minus some. This table holds about 94,000 clones, less than 8% found once. The sequenced sample consisted of PBMCs. These receptors were taken from a man aged 45-65 years in good health and CMV-seronegative.

Comments on this clone: The conserved phenylalanine or tryptophan is not found at the CDR3 terminus, so this likely reflects a read error. The V gene is TRBV6-5, the J gene TRBJ2-2; weak D call: TRBD1 (6 bases). V was trimmed by 4 bases and J by 1 base, leaving 7 bases between them. The CDR3 is 14 amino acids. Germline values: CDR1 MNHEY, CDR2 SVGAGI. CDR3 coding DNA: TGTGCCAGCAGTTGGGGACAGAACACCGGGGAGCTGTTTGTT. Amino acids: CASSWGQNTGELFV.

V gene TRBV5-1 combines with J gene TRBJ1-5; TRBD1 aligns across 9 bases. The CDR3 length is 20 residues. Trimming cost V 0 bases and J 2 bases; bases outside gene matches: 15. Germline assignment: CDR1 SGHRS and CDR2 YFSETQ. In DNA form, the CDR3 reads TGCGCCAGCAGCTTGGATACTCATTCACAGGGGGCTGGGGGCAATCAGCCCCAGCATTTT. Protein product: CASSLDTHSQGAGGNQPQHF. Full variable domain (remainder filled in from reference TRBV5-1 and TRBJ1-5): KAGVTQTPRYLIKTRGQQVTLSCSPISGHRSVSWYQQTPGQGLQFLFEYFSETQRNKGNFPGRFSGRQFSNSRSEMNVSTLELGDSALYLCASSLDTHSQGAGGNQPQHFGDGTRLSIL.

This clone was recorded a few times. The chain combines TRBV28 with TRBJ2-7; 9 bases match TRBD1. After removal of 10 bases from V and 7 bases from J, the junction contained 23 bases not matched to a gene. The CDR3 extends over 17 amino acids. Germline lookup yields CDR1 MDHEN and CDR2 SYDVKM. The CDR3 protein is CAINPGQGKDAAGEQYF. The CDR3 DNA reads TGTGCCATCAATCCGGGACAGGGAAAGGATGCCGCGGGAGAGCAGTACTTC.

As to this clone: At one boundary the junction diverges from the germline segment, which might be a read error. The rearrangement uses TRBV2 and TRBJ2-5, with D possibly TRBD1 on 5 matching bases. CDR3 length equals 14 residues. Germline V gene sequence: CDR1 SNHLY, CDR2 FYNNEI. CDR3 sequence reads: CASSERQPQETQHF. For the CDR3, the DNA is TGTGCCAGCAGTGAAAGACAGCCTCAAGAGACCCAGCACTTC.

The chain has TRBV7-9 and TRBJ2-1; 13 bases agree with TRBD2. This CDR3 contains 17 residues. The germline gives CDR1 SEHNR, CDR2 FQNEAQ (reference sequence). Losses at the gene ends were 4 bases for V and 0 bases for J; bases not matched to a gene: 3. Here the CDR3 DNA reads TGTGCCAGCAGCTGGACTAGCGGGGGTAGCTCCTACAATGAGCAGTTCTTC. Translating gives CASSWTSGGSSYNEQFF.

A few counts support this clone. The same CDR3 is also encoded by other DNA sequences in this sample. The genes are TRBV6-1 and TRBJ1-5, with 7 bases matching TRBD1. Germline CDR1 reads MNHNS; CDR2 reads SASEGT. The CDR3 length is 15 residues. The J segment lost 3 bases and the V segment lost 1 base, leaving 3 bases of the junction unmatched. CDR3 nucleotide sequence: TGTGCCAGCAGTGAAGGACAGGGCTACAATCAGCCCCAGCATTTT. It codes for CASSEGQGYNQPQHF.

In this sample, this clone turned up a few times. The genes are TRBV28 and TRBJ2-4, with 9 bases lining up with TRBD1. Germline V CDR1 and CDR2: MDHEN, SYDVKM. The CDR3 contains 16 residues. Losses at the gene ends were 3 bases for V and 3 bases for J; bases not matched to a gene: 6. The CDR3 DNA follows: TGTGCCAGCAGTTTCTGGGACAGGGAGGACAAAAACATTCAGTACTTC. This encodes CASSFWDREDKNIQYF.

CDR3 loop: CSVEVHGSYNEQFF. The CDR3 coding sequence is TGCAGCGTTGAAGTTCATGGGAGCTACAATGAGCAGTTCTTC. This chain links TRBV29-1 with TRBJ2-1; D is perhaps TRBD2 (5 bases). Per germline, CDR1 SQVTM and CDR2 ANQGSEA. The CDR3 runs 14 residues. The ends were cut back, 1 base at V and 3 bases at J, with 10 bases in the middle.

As regards this clone: A junction end diverges from the germline sequence, so it may reflect a read error. The chain combines TRBV7-7 with TRBJ2-7; 8 nucleotides agree with TRBD1. Germline CDR1 reads SSHAT; CDR2 reads FNYEAQ (reference sequence). This CDR3 region has 14 residues. The CDR3: CASSSLDRAHEQYF. The CDR3 DNA follows: TGTGCTAGCAGCTCACTGGACAGGGCCCACGAGCAGTACTTC. Supplemented by reference TRBV7-7 and TRBJ2-7, the full variable domain reads GAGVSQSPRYKVTKRGQDVTLRCDPISSHATLYWYQQALGQGPEFLTYFNYEAQPDKSGLPSDRFSAERPEGSISTLTIQRTEQRDSAMYRCASSSLDRAHEQYFGPGTRLTVT.

The chain recombines TRBV28 with TRBJ2-5; 7 bases agree with TRBD2. The CDR3 sequence is 12 residues long. Germline CDR1 MDHEN, CDR2 SYDVKM. CDR3 in amino acids: CPVSGGQETQYF. CDR3 sequence (DNA): TGTCCGGTCTCGGGGGGCCAAGAGACCCAGTACTTC.

This clone was observed a handful of times. This sequence joins TRBV10-3 and TRBJ2-7; perhaps TRBD1 as D (5 bases). Germline V gives CDR1 ENHRY, CDR2 SYGVKD. The CDR3 is 17 amino acids. Deletions cut 0 bases from V and 2 bases from J, with 17 bases between. The CDR3 DNA is TGTGCCATCAGTGAGTCGGAAGGAAGGGGATCAGCCTACGAGCAGTACTTC. This translates into CAISESEGRGSAYEQYF.

V and J are TRBV9 and TRBJ2-7; 12 bases are shared with TRBD2. The germline CDR1 and CDR2 sequences are SGDLS and YYNGEE. The V segment lost 4 bases and the J segment 6 bases; nucleotides outside the gene matches: 8. The CDR3 length is 15 residues. The CDR3: CASSTASGGASEQYF. CDR3 nucleotides: TGTGCCAGCAGCACGGCTAGCGGGGGGGCCAGCGAGCAGTACTTC.

This clone has just a few counts. Since a far larger clone is one base different, this is likely a read error. This CDR3 is also generated by other DNA sequences in the sample. This chain uses TRBV5-6 with TRBJ2-7; D possibly corresponds to TRBD1 (5 bases). Germline V CDR1 and CDR2: SGHDT, YYEEEE. The V and J ends lost 4 bases and 5 bases respectively, with 13 bases between them. This CDR3 has 13 amino acids. CDR3 nucleotides: TGTGCCAGCAGCCCCGGTGGGGCACACGAGCAGTACTTC. This sequence encodes CASSPGGAHEQYF.

V gene TRBV5-1 combines with J gene TRBJ2-7; D not certain. The CDR3 spans 14 residues. Germline V gene lookup returns CDR1 SGHRS and CDR2 YFSETQ. V gave up 3 bases and J gave up 3 bases, with 13 bases separating them. The CDR3 here is CASSWAGNNYEQYF. In DNA form, the CDR3 reads TGCGCCAGCAGCTGGGCAGGCAACAACTACGAGCAGTACTTC.

A few counts support this clone. This chain joins TRBV19 and TRBJ1-2; TRBD1 aligns across 9 bases. J was trimmed by 8 bases and V by 0 bases; bases with no gene match: 7. This CDR3 is 15 amino acids long. The germline CDR1 and CDR2 sequences are LNHDA and SQIVND (reference sequence). CDR3 nucleotide sequence: TGTGCCAGTAGTATAGATCAACAGGGGGCGAGCGGCTACACCTTC. It codes for CASSIDQQGASGYTF.

This clone was counted between two and nine times. This chain connects TRBV7-2 to TRBJ2-3; D uncertain. CDR1 SGHTA and CDR2 FQGNSA come from the germline V gene. The CDR3 contains 14 residues. V was cut by 3 bases and J by 2 bases, with 9 bases left in between. CDR3 protein: CASSFQSHTDTQYF. The CDR3 DNA follows: TGTGCCAGCAGCTTTCAGTCCCACACAGATACGCAGTATTTT.

CDR3 nucleotides: TGTGCCAGCACGACCGGGAGGGGGACAGCCGGGCTCAATGAGCAGTTCTTC. Translating gives CASTTGRGTAGLNEQFF. The rearrangement links TRBV7-9 to TRBJ2-1; TRBD2 might be the D (8 bases). This CDR3 contains 17 residues. Germline V gene sequence: CDR1 SEHNR, CDR2 FQNEAQ (reference sequence). Trimming stripped 7 bases from V and 6 bases from J, with 25 bases between.

The CDR3 protein is CASSYYLPGTGELFF. The CDR3 nucleotides are TGTGCCAGCAGTTACTACCTTCCGGGCACCGGGGAGCTGTTTTTT. V and J are TRBV6-5 and TRBJ2-2; D ambiguous. V was clipped by 1 base and J by 4 bases, with 10 bases between them. The CDR3 loop spans 15 amino acids. Germline CDR1 is MNHEY and CDR2 is SVGAGI.

The chain is built from TRBV4-1 and TRBJ2-1; 14 positions agree with TRBD2. Losses at the gene ends were 0 bases for V and 5 bases for J; bases not matched to a gene: 12. CDR1 is MGHRA and CDR2 is YSYEKL in the germline V gene. This CDR3 is built from 20 residues. The CDR3 reads CASSQDPTSGRANRNNEQFF. The CDR3 DNA reads TGCGCCAGCAGCCAAGACCCGACTAGCGGGAGGGCCAATCGGAACAATGAGCAGTTCTTC.

This clone was seen a few times. The chain couples TRBV4-3 to TRBJ2-1; 8 bases match TRBD2. The CDR3 spans 14 residues. CDR1 and CDR2 (germline): LGHNA, YSLEER. With V trimmed by 0 bases and J by 7 bases, 2 bases remained unmatched. The CDR3 region is CASSQESSGNEQFF. DNA for the CDR3: TGCGCCAGCAGCCAAGAGTCTAGCGGGAATGAGCAGTTCTTC.

The chain has TRBV5-5 and TRBJ2-3; TRBD1 matches at 11 bases. The ends lost 5 bases at V and 6 bases at J; junction bases unmatched: 8. The CDR3 length is 15 residues. Germline V gene sequence: CDR1 SGHKS, CDR2 YYEKEE (reference sequence). The CDR3 region has the DNA TGTGCCAGCAGATCGCCCGGGACAGGGGGGGATACGCAGTATTTT. Translated: CASRSPGTGGDTQYF.

The chain couples TRBV28 to TRBJ1-2; 7 bases are a match to TRBD1. Trimming took 4 bases from V and 3 from J; bases not matched to a gene: 2. Looked up from germline, CDR1 is MDHEN and CDR2 is SYDVKM. The length of the CDR3 is 13 residues. For the CDR3, the DNA is TGTGCCAGCAGTTGGACAGGCTACTATGGCTACACCTTC. This encodes CASSWTGYYGYTF.